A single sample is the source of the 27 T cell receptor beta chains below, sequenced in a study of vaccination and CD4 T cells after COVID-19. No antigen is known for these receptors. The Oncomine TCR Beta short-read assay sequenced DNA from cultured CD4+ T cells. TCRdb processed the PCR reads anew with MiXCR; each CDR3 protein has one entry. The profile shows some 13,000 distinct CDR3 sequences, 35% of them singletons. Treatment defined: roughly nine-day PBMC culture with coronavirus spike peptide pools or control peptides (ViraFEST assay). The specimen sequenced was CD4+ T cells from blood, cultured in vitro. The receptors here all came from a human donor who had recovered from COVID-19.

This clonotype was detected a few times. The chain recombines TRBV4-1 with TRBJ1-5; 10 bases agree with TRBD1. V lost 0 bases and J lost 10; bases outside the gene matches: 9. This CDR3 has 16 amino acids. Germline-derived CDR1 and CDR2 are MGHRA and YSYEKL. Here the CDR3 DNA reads TGCGCCAGCAGCCAAGATCGGGACAGGGGTCCTCTACCCCAGCATTTT. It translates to CASSQDRDRGPLPQHF.

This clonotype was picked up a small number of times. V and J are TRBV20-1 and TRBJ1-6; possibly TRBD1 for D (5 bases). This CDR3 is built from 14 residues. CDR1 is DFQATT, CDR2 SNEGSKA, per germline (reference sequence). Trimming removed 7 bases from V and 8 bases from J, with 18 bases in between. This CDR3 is CSDKGSPGDSPLHF. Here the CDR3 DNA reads TGCAGTGATAAGGGATCCCCGGGGGATTCACCCCTCCACTTT.

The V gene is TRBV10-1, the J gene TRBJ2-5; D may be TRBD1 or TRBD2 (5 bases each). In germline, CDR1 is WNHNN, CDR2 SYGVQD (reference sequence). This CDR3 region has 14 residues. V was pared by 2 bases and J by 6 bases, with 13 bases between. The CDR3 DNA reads TGCGCCAGCAGTGAGACAGGAGGATGGAAGACCCAGTACTTC. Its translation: CASSETGGWKTQYF.

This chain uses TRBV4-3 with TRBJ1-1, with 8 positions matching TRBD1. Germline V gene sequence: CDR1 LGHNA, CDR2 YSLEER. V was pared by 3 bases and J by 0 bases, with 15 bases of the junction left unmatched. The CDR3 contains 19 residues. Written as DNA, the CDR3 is TGCGCCAGCAGCCAGGGAGTGGGGGCAGGGGGCTTCATGAACACTGAAGCTTTCTTT. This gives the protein CASSQGVGAGGFMNTEAFF.

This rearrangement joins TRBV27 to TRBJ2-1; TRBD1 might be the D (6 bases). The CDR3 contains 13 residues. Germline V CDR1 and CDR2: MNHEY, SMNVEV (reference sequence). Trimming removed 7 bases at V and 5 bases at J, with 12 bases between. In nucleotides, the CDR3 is TGTGCCAGCAAGGGGGAGTTCAACAATGAGCAGTTCTTC. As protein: CASKGEFNNEQFF.

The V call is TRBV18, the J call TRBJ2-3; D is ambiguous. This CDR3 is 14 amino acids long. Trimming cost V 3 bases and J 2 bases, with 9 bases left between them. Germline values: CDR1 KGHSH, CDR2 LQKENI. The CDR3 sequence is CASSPRTNTDTQYF. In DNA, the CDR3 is TGTGCCAGCTCACCTCGGACCAACACAGATACGCAGTATTTT.

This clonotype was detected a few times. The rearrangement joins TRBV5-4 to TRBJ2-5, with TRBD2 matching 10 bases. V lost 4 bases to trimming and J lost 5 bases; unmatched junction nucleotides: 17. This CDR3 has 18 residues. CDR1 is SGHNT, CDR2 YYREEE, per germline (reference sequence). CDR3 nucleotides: TGTGCCAGCAGCCGTGGGGCTAGCGGGAGTTGGGCCCTGGAGACCCAGTACTTC. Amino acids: CASSRGASGSWALETQYF.

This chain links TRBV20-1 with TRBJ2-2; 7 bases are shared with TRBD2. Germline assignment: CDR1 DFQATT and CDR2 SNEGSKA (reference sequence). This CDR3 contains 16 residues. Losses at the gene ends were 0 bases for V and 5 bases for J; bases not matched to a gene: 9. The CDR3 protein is CSARDLRDYPTGELFF. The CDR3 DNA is TGCAGTGCTAGAGACCTCCGGGACTACCCTACCGGGGAGCTGTTTTTT.

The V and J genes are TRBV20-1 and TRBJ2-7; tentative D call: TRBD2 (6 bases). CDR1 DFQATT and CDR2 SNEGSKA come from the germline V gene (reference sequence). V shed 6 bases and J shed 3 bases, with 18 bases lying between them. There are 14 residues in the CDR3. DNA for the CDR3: TGCAGTGCCCAGTACGGGGGAGGTTACTACGAGCAGTACTTC. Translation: CSAQYGGGYYEQYF.

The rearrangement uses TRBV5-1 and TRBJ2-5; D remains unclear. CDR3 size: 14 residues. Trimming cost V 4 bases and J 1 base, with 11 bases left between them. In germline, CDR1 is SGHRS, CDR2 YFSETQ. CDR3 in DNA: TGCGCCAGCAGCAGGACGAGTGGCCAAGAGACCCAGTACTTC. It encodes CASSRTSGQETQYF.

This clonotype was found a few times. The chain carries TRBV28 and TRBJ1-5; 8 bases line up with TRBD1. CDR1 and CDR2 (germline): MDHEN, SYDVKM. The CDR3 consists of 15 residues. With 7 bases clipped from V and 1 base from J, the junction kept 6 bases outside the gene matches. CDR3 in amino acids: CASNFRDRSNQPQHF. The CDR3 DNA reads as TGTGCCAGCAACTTCCGGGACAGGAGCAATCAGCCCCAGCATTTT.

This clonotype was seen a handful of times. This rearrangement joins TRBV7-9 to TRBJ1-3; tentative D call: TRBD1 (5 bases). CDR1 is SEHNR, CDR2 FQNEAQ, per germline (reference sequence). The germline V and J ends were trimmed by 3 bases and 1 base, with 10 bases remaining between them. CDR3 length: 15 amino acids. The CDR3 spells CASSFDWGSGNTIYF. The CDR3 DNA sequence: TGTGCCAGCAGCTTTGATTGGGGGTCTGGAAACACCATATATTTT.

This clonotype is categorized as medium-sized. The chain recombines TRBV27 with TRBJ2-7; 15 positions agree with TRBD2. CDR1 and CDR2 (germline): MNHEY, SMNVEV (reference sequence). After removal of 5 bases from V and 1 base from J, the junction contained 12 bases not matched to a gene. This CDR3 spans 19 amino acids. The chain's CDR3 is CASSPRTSGRASDSYEQYF. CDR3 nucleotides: TGTGCCAGCAGTCCACGGACTAGCGGGAGGGCCTCTGATTCCTACGAGCAGTACTTC.

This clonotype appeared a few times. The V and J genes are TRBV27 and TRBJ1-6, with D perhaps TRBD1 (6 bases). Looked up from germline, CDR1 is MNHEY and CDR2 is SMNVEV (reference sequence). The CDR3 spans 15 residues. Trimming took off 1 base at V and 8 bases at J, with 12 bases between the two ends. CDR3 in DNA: TGTGCCAGCAGTTTATTGAACAGGGTGGATTCACCCCTCCACTTT. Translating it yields CASSLLNRVDSPLHF.

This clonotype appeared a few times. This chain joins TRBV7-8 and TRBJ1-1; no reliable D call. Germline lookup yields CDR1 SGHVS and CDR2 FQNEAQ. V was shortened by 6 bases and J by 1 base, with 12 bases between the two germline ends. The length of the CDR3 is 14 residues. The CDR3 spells CASRPRRSNTEAFF. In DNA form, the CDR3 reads TGTGCCAGCAGGCCACGCCGATCGAACACTGAAGCTTTCTTT.

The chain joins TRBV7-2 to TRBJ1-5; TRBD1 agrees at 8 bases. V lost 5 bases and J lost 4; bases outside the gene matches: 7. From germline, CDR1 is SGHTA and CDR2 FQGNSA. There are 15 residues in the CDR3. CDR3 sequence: CASSLDRGYNQPQHF. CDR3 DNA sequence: TGTGCCAGCAGCCTCGACAGGGGTTATAATCAGCCCCAGCATTTT.

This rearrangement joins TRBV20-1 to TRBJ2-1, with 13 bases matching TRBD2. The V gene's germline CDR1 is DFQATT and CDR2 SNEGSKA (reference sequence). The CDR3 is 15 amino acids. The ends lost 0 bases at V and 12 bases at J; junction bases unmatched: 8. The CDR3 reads CSARDGLAGAVGQFF. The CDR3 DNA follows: TGCAGTGCTAGAGATGGACTAGCGGGAGCTGTCGGGCAGTTCTTC.

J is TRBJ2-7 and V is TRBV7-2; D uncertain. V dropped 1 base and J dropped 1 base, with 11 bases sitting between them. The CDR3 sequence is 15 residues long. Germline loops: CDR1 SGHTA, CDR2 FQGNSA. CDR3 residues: CASSLGVSLSYEQYF. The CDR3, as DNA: TGTGCCAGCAGCTTAGGGGTATCCCTTTCCTACGAGCAGTACTTC. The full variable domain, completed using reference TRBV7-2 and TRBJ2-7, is GAGVSQSPSNKVTEKGKDVELRCDPISGHTALYWYRQSLGQGLEFLIYFQGNSAPDKSGLPSDRFSAERTGGSVSTLTIQRTQQEDSAVYLCASSLGVSLSYEQYFGPGTRLTVT.

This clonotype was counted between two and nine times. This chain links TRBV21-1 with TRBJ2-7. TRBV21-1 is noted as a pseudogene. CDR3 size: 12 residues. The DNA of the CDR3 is TGTGCCAGCAGCAAAGCGAACTACGAGCAGTACTTC. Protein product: CASSKANYEQYF.

The CDR3 here is CASSPSLGQRDSPLHF. The CDR3 nucleotides read TGTGCCAGCAGCCCAAGTCTAGGGCAAAGGGATTCACCCCTCCACTTT. The chain combines TRBV12-3 or TRBV12-4 with TRBJ1-6; D not resolved. CDR3 length: 16 amino acids. The V end was cut by 6 bases, the J end by 8 bases, with 20 bases between.

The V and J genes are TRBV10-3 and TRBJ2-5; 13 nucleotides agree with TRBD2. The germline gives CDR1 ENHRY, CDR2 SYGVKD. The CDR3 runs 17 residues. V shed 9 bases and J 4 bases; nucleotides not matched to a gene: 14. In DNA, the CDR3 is TGTGCCATTGGACCAGACTCCGGGACTAGCGGGACAGAGACCCAGTACTTC. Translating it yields CAIGPDSGTSGTETQYF.

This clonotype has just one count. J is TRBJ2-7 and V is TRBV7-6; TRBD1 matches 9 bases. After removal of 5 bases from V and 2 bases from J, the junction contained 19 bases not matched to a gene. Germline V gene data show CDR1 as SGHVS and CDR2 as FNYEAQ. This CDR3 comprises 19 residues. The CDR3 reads CASSLTPIVAGQGPYEQYF. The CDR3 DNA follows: TGTGCCAGCAGCCTTACACCTATTGTCGCGGGACAGGGCCCCTACGAGCAGTACTTC.

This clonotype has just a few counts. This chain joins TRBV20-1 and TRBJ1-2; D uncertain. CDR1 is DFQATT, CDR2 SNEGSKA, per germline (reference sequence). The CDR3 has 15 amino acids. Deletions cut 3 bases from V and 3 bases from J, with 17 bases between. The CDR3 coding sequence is TGCAGTGCTAGGTCCCTCAGAGACAACTACTATGGCTACACCTTC. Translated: CSARSLRDNYYGYTF.

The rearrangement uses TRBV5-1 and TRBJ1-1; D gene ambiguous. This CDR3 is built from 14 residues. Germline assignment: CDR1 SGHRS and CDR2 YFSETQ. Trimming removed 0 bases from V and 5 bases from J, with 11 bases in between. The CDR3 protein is CASSLAGQATEAFF. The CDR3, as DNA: TGCGCCAGCAGCTTGGCCGGGCAAGCAACTGAAGCTTTCTTT.

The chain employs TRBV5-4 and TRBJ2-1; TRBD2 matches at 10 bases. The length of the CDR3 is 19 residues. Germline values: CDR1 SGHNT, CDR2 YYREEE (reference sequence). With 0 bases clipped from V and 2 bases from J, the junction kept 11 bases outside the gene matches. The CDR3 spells CASSLGDWFSGGTYNEQFF. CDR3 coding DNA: TGTGCCAGCAGCTTGGGGGATTGGTTTAGCGGGGGGACCTACAATGAGCAGTTCTTC.

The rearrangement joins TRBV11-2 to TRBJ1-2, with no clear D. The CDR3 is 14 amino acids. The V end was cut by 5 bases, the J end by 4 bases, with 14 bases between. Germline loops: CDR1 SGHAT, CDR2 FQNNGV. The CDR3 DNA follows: TGTGCCAGCAGCCCCAGGCGGGAAGGCTATGGCTACACCTTC. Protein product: CASSPRREGYGYTF.

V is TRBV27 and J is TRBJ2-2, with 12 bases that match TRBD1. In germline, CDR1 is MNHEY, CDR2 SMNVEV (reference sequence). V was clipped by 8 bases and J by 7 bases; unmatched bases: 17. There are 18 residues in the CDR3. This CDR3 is CASEFLFGTGGVHGELFF. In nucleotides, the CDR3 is TGTGCCAGCGAGTTTCTGTTTGGGACAGGGGGCGTCCACGGGGAGCTGTTTTTT.